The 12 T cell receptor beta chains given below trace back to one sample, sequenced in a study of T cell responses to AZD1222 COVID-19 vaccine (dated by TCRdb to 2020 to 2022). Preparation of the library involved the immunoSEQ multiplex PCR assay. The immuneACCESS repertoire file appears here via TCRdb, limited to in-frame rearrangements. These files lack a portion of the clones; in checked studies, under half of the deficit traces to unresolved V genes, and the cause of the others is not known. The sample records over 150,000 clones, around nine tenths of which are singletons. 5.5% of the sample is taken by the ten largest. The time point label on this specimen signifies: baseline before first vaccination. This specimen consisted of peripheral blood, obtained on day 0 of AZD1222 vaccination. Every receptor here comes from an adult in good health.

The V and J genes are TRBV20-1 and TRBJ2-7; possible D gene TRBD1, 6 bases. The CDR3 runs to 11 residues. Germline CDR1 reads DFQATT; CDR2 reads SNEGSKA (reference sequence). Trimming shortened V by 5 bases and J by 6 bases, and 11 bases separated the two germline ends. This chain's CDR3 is CSAGQSGEQYF. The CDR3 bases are TGCAGTGCTGGACAGTCCGGCGAGCAGTACTTC.

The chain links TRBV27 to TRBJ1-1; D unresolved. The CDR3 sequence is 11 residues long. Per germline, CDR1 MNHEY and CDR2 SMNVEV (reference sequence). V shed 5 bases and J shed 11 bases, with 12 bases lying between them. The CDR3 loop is CASSQSHVAFF. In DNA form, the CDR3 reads TGTGCCAGCAGTCAGTCCCATGTGGCTTTCTTT.

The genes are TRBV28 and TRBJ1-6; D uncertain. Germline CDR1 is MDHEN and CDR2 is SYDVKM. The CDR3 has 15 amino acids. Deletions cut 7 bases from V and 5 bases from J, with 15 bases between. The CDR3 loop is CASNSEGGNNSPLHF. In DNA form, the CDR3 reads TGTGCCAGCAATTCTGAGGGAGGGAATAATTCACCCCTCCACTTT.

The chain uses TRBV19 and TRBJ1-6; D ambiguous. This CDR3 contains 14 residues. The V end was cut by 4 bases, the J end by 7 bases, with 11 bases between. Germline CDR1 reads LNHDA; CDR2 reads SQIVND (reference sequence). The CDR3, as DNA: TGTGCCAGTAGTACCCGCGAGTTGAATTCACCCCTCCACTTT. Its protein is CASSTRELNSPLHF.

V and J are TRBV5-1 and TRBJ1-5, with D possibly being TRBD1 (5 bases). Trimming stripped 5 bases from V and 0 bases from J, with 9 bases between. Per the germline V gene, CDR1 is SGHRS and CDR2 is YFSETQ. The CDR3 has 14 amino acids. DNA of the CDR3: TGCGCCAGCAGTACAGGAGATAGCAATCAGCCCCAGCATTTT. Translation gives CASSTGDSNQPQHF. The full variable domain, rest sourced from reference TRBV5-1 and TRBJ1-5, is KAGVTQTPRYLIKTRGQQVTLSCSPISGHRSVSWYQQTPGQGLQFLFEYFSETQRNKGNFPGRFSGRQFSNSRSEMNVSTLELGDSALYLCASSTGDSNQPQHFGDGTRLSIL.

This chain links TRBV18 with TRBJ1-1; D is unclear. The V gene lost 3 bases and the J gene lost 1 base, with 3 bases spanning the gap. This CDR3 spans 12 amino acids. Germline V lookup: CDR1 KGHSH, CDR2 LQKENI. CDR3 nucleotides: TGTGCCAGCTCACCTAGGAACACTGAAGCTTTCTTT. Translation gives CASSPRNTEAFF.

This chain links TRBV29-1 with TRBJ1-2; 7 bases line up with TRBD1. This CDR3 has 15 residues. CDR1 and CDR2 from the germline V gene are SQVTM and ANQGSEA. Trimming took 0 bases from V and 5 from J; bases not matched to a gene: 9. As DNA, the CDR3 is TGCAGCGTTGAAGATCTAACAGGGGCCCCATATGGCTACACCTTC. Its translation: CSVEDLTGAPYGYTF.

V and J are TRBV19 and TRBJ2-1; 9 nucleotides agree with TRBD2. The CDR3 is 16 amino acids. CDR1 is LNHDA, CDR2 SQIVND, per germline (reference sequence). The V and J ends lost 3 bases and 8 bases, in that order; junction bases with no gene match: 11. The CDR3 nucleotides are TGTGCCAGTAGTATTGTTTTGCTAGCGGGATCTCATGAGCAGTTCTTC. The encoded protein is CASSIVLLAGSHEQFF.

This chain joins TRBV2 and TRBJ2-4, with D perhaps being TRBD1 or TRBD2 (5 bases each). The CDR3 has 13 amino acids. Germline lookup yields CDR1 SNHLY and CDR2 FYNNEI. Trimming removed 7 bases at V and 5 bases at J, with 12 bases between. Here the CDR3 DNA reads TGTGCCAGCACTCACCCGGGGCAAAACATTCAGTACTTC. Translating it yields CASTHPGQNIQYF.

CDR3 sequence (DNA): TGTGCCAGCACCAGGAGCGGGCAGACTAATGAAAAACTGTTTTTT. It is translated as CASTRSGQTNEKLFF. This chain connects TRBV11-2 to TRBJ1-4; D uncertain. Germline V gene lookup returns CDR1 SGHAT and CDR2 FQNNGV. The CDR3 has 15 amino acids. V was pared by 7 bases and J by 2 bases, with 14 bases between.

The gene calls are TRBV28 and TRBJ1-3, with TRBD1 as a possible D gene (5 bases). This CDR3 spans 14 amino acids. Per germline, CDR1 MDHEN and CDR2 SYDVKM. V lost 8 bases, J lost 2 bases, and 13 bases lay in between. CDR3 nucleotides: TGTGCCAGCTTCCCGTCAGGGACTGGAAACACCATATATTTT. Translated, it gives CASFPSGTGNTIYF.

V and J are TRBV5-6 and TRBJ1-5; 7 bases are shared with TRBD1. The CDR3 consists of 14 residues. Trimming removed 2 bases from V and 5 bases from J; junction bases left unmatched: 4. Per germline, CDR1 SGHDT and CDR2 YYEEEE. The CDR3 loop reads CASSLQGFDQPQHF. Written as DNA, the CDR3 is TGTGCCAGCAGCTTACAGGGGTTTGATCAGCCCCAGCATTTT.